One and the same sample provided the 25 T cell receptor beta chains below, sequenced in a study of cytotoxic CD8 clonotypes in ibrutinib-treated CLL. Sequencing used immunoSEQ multiplex PCR; TCRdb keeps in-frame clones, though not all of them. The table lists 65,000 to 80,000 clones, roughly 85% of them singletons, with 35% to 45% in the top ten. The sample was PBMCs, taken after 24 months of ibrutinib treatment. These receptors were collected from a human donor with chronic lymphocytic leukemia.

The chain has TRBV6-6 and TRBJ2-5, with a tentative D call TRBD2 (6 bases). The CDR3 is made up of 15 amino acids. The V end was cut by 5 bases, the J end by 4 bases, with 17 bases between. Germline-derived CDR1 and CDR2 are MNHNY and SVGAGI (reference sequence). In DNA form, the CDR3 reads TGTGCCAGCAGTGCCGGCGGGGCGCGGGTAGAGACCCAGTACTTC. Its protein is CASSAGGARVETQYF.

The chain is built from TRBV7-2 and TRBJ1-5; no definite D call. Germline CDR1 and CDR2: SGHTA and FQGNSA. Trimming took 7 bases from V and 2 from J, leaving 12 bases between them. This CDR3 comprises 14 residues. The CDR3 loop is CASKEGGGNQPQHF. The CDR3 DNA follows: TGTGCCAGCAAAGAGGGCGGGGGCAATCAGCCCCAGCATTTT.

This clone was counted a few times. An end of the junction does not agree with germline; a read error may underlie this. The genes are TRBV29-1 and TRBJ1-2; D possibly corresponds to TRBD1 (6 bases). Germline CDR1 reads SQVTM; CDR2 reads ANQGSEA. The CDR3 totals 9 residues. CDR3 in amino acids: CSVDIGGPF. DNA for the CDR3: TGCAGCGTTGACATCGGGGGCCCCTTC.

The rearrangement uses TRBV28 and TRBJ2-5; 8 nucleotides line up with TRBD2. From germline, CDR1 is MDHEN and CDR2 SYDVKM. Losses at the gene ends were 5 bases for V and 4 bases for J; bases not matched to a gene: 9. The CDR3 has 15 amino acids. The CDR3 protein is CASSPSRAGAETQYF. The CDR3 DNA is TGTGCCAGCAGTCCATCTCGAGCGGGAGCAGAGACCCAGTACTTC.

CDR3 nucleotide sequence: TGTGCCAGTACTCCCGATGTTTGGGGCTACACCTTC. Protein sequence: CASTPDVWGYTF. The V call is TRBV28, the J call TRBJ1-2; D gene ambiguous. V was cut by 9 bases and J by 8 bases, with 16 bases left in between. Per the germline V gene, CDR1 is MDHEN and CDR2 is SYDVKM. The CDR3 has 12 amino acids.

The CDR3 loop reads CASSQDWSLGTGTSDEQYF. The CDR3 nucleotides are TGTGCCAGCAGCCAAGATTGGTCTCTAGGGACAGGGACGTCTGACGAGCAGTACTTC. This chain joins TRBV4-2 and TRBJ2-5, with TRBD1 matching 9 bases. The J call may be incorrect, as the DNA end agrees better with TRBJ2-7. This CDR3 comprises 19 residues. CDR1 LGHNA and CDR2 YNFKEQ come from the germline V gene.

The table lists this clone with a few counts. The rearrangement links TRBV9 to TRBJ2-1, with a possible D match to TRBD2 (6 bases). CDR3 size: 15 residues. Germline loops: CDR1 SGDLS, CDR2 YYNGEE. Trimming stripped 0 bases from V and 4 bases from J, with 11 bases between. CDR3 sequence reads: CASSVDWDSYNEQFF. The DNA of the CDR3 is TGTGCCAGCAGCGTAGATTGGGACTCTTACAATGAGCAGTTCTTC. The full variable domain, completed using reference TRBV9 and TRBJ2-1, is DSGVTQTPKHLITATGQRVTLRCSPRSGDLSVYWYQQSLDQGLQFLIQYYNGEERAKGNILERFSAQQFPDLHSELNLSSLELGDSALYFCASSVDWDSYNEQFFGPGTRLTVL.

The chain couples TRBV27 to TRBJ2-5; D is undetermined. The CDR3 extends over 14 amino acids. The germline V gene encodes CDR1 MNHEY and CDR2 SMNVEV (reference sequence). V shed 3 bases and J shed 5 bases, with 13 bases lying between them. The CDR3 is CASSLAAHEETQYF. CDR3 coding DNA: TGTGCCAGCAGTTTGGCGGCCCATGAGGAGACCCAGTACTTC.

The chain combines TRBV2 with TRBJ2-1, with a tentative D call TRBD2 (6 bases). The CDR3 runs to 14 residues. Germline assignment: CDR1 SNHLY and CDR2 FYNNEI. V gave up 4 bases and J gave up 6 bases, with 13 bases separating them. The CDR3 sequence is CASSGLVGPNEQFF. DNA for the CDR3: TGTGCCAGCAGTGGACTAGTGGGTCCCAATGAGCAGTTCTTC.

The V gene is TRBV4-2, the J gene TRBJ1-2, with D maybe TRBD1 (5 bases). Trimming removed 4 bases at V and 2 bases at J, with 14 bases between. CDR3 length: 15 residues. Germline V CDR1 and CDR2: LGHNA, YNFKEQ. Written as DNA, the CDR3 is TGTGCCAGCAGCCCACAAATCGGGGGAAACTATGGCTACACCTTC. Its protein is CASSPQIGGNYGYTF.

In the case of this clone: Likely a read error: the CDR3 ends without its conserved phenylalanine or tryptophan. The chain uses TRBV7-3 and TRBJ2-3, with D unresolved. The V end was cut by 1 base, the J end by 1 base, with 6 bases between. The CDR3 runs to 14 residues. CDR1 SGHTA and CDR2 FQGTGA come from the germline V gene. This CDR3 reads CASSLNRGTDTQYY. CDR3 coding DNA: TGTGCCAGCAGCTTAAATAGAGGCACAGATACGCAGTATTAT.

V gene TRBV2 combines with J gene TRBJ2-1; 7 bases map to TRBD2. J was trimmed by 3 bases and V by 5 bases; bases with no gene match: 7. CDR3 length: 15 residues. Germline V CDR1 and CDR2: SNHLY, FYNNEI. The CDR3 is CASSQRLADYNEQFF. DNA of the CDR3: TGTGCCAGCAGTCAAAGACTAGCCGACTACAATGAGCAGTTCTTC.

The chain uses TRBV5-4 and TRBJ1-2; 10 bases line up with TRBD1. Trimming cost V 4 bases and J 8 bases; bases outside gene matches: 14. This CDR3 contains 16 residues. Germline values: CDR1 SGHNT, CDR2 YYREEE (reference sequence). In DNA form, the CDR3 reads TGTGCCAGCAGCCAAGATAGCAGCGGGACAGGGGAGGGCTACACCTTC. Translated, it gives CASSQDSSGTGEGYTF.

This clone has a handful of counts. V usage is TRBV6-5 and J usage is TRBJ2-7; 7 nucleotides line up with TRBD2. V lost 2 bases to trimming and J lost 5 bases; unmatched junction nucleotides: 9. Per the germline V gene, CDR1 is MNHEY and CDR2 is SVGAGI. The CDR3 runs to 15 residues. CDR3 sequence (DNA): TGTGCCAGCAGTTACGGGGGAGGGTCCTACCACGAGCAGTACTTC. This codes for CASSYGGGSYHEQYF.

The V gene is TRBV29-1, the J gene TRBJ2-7, with D tentatively TRBD2 (5 bases). The germline V gene encodes CDR1 SQVTM and CDR2 ANQGSEA. V gave up 6 bases and J gave up 2 bases, with 11 bases separating them. The CDR3 contains 12 residues. As DNA, the CDR3 is TGCAGCGTAACAGACGGGACCTACGAGCAGTACTTC. Protein product: CSVTDGTYEQYF.

The chain uses TRBV2 and TRBJ2-3; tentatively, D is TRBD2 (5 bases). This CDR3 comprises 13 residues. Germline assignment: CDR1 SNHLY and CDR2 FYNNEI. V lost 2 bases and J 3 bases, leaving 6 bases between the germline ends. The CDR3 here is CASSEPGTDTQYF. Written as DNA, the CDR3 is TGTGCCAGCAGTGAACCGGGAACAGATACGCAGTATTTT.

The chain links TRBV10-3 to TRBJ2-6, with 10 positions matching TRBD1. Germline trimming cut 10 bases from V and 2 bases from J; bases unmatched to any gene: 11. The CDR3 runs 17 residues. Germline lookup yields CDR1 ENHRY and CDR2 SYGVKD. The CDR3: CATRSGTGDPGANVLTF. The DNA for the CDR3 is TGTGCCACCAGGAGCGGGACAGGGGACCCTGGGGCCAACGTCCTGACTTTC.

The V gene is TRBV30, the J gene TRBJ2-1; D is possibly TRBD2 (5 bases). The germline CDR1 and CDR2 sequences are GTSNPN and SVGIG (reference sequence). The CDR3 extends over 12 amino acids. V lost 2 bases and J lost 12, with 14 bases in between. The CDR3 nucleotides read TGTGCCTGGAGTCCAACTAGATCATCGCAGTTCTTC. It encodes CAWSPTRSSQFF.

The rearrangement joins TRBV11-3 to TRBJ2-5; 7 bases map to TRBD1. Germline V CDR1 and CDR2: SGHNT, YENEEA. After removal of 5 bases from V and 4 bases from J, the junction contained 7 bases not matched to a gene. The CDR3 runs to 14 residues. As DNA, the CDR3 is TGTGCCAGCAGCCCTAGTGACAGGGTAGAGACCCAGTACTTC. Encoded protein: CASSPSDRVETQYF.

The chain combines TRBV14 with TRBJ2-7, with D unresolved. CDR1 is SGHDN and CDR2 is FVKESK in the germline V gene. The length of the CDR3 is 13 residues. V was shortened by 4 bases and J by 3 bases, with 10 bases between the two germline ends. The chain's CDR3 is CASSPVGRYEQYF. The CDR3 region has the DNA TGTGCCAGCAGCCCAGTCGGGCGCTACGAGCAGTACTTC. The full variable domain, with the rest looked up from reference TRBV14 and TRBJ2-7, is EAGVTQFPSHSVIEKGQTVTLRCDPISGHDNLYWYRRVMGKEIKFLLHFVKESKQDESGMPNNRFLAERTGGTYSTLKVQPAELEDSGVYFCASSPVGRYEQYFGPGTRLTVT.

The CDR3 sequence: CATSRDRGAGGGPDTQYF. In nucleotides, the CDR3 is TGTGCCACCAGCAGAGATCGGGGGGCGGGAGGAGGCCCAGATACGCAGTATTTT. The J gene is TRBJ2-3, the V gene TRBV15; 8 nucleotides align to TRBD2. The CDR3 runs 18 residues. V gave up 0 bases and J gave up 4 bases; unmatched junction bases: 12. Germline loops: CDR1 LNHNV, CDR2 YYDKDF (reference sequence).

The chain couples TRBV11-1 to TRBJ2-2; a possible D gene is TRBD1 (5 bases). Trimming stripped 5 bases from V and 4 bases from J, with 17 bases between. Germline V gives CDR1 SGHAT, CDR2 FQDESV (reference sequence). The CDR3 length is 16 residues. The CDR3 bases are TGTGCCAGCAGCCCCCCCACGGGTGGGGCCACCGGGGAGCTGTTTTTT. Its protein product is CASSPPTGGATGELFF.

This clone occurred once. The J gene is TRBJ2-2, the V gene TRBV27; D call uncertain. The CDR3 is made up of 12 amino acids. CDR1 is MNHEY and CDR2 is SMNVEV in the germline V gene (reference sequence). Trimming removed 3 bases from V and 4 bases from J, with 3 bases in between. The CDR3 nucleotides are TGTGCCAGCAGTTTCAGCACCGGGGAGCTGTTTTTT. Its translation is CASSFSTGELFF.

The chain couples TRBV6-6 to TRBJ2-3, with D tentatively TRBD1 (5 bases). Trimming left V 2 bases short and J 3 bases short, with 12 bases between. The CDR3 runs to 15 residues. Germline V CDR1 and CDR2: MNHNY, SVGAGI (reference sequence). The CDR3 sequence is CASSYGRVGTDTQYF. The CDR3 DNA reads TGTGCCAGCAGTTACGGCAGGGTTGGAACAGATACGCAGTATTTT.

The sample holds one count of this clone. This sequence joins TRBV28 and TRBJ2-5; no firm D call. In germline, CDR1 is MDHEN, CDR2 SYDVKM. The CDR3 length is 12 residues. Trimming took 2 bases from V and 3 from J, leaving 4 bases between them. The CDR3 region has the DNA TGTGCCAGCAGTTTAGGAGAAGAGACCCAGTACTTC. Protein product: CASSLGEETQYF.